The 17 T cell receptor beta chains below were found in one sample sequenced in a study of blood T cells in healthy people across ages. Through a sample-barcoded 5' primer and a J-beta primer mix, a second PCR was run for roughly 6 to 11 cycles. Each CDR3 protein gets one entry after TCRdb re-called the 5' RACE reads with MiXCR. The repertoire includes around 1,000,000 distinct CDR3 sequences, around 25% of them detected once, and 0.65% to 0.75% sits in the top ten. These sequences were also reported in another study, on T cells of mothers and their children.

Sequencing used blood. These receptors were obtained from a girl aged 2 to 9 in good health.

There are a few counts of this clonotype. The V call is TRBV20-1, the J call TRBJ1-1; no clear D gene. CDR1 is DFQATT, CDR2 SNEGSKA, per germline (reference sequence). There are 15 residues in the CDR3. Deletions cut 5 bases from V and 0 bases from J, with 16 bases between. The CDR3 DNA reads as TGCAGTGCTGTGGTACCTACGCGAATGAACACTGAAGCTTTCTTT. Translating it yields CSAVVPTRMNTEAFF.

The rearrangement links TRBV9 to TRBJ2-1; D could derive from TRBD1 or TRBD2 (5 bases each). Trimming stripped 1 base from V and 5 bases from J, with 10 bases between. This CDR3 is built from 14 residues. Germline CDR1 is SGDLS and CDR2 is YYNGEE. DNA for the CDR3: TGTGCCAGCAGCGTATGGGACGGGGACAATGAGCAGTTCTTC. This translates into CASSVWDGDNEQFF.

This clonotype was detected many times. The chain combines TRBV5-1 with TRBJ2-5; no clear D gene. The last part of the DNA fits TRBJ2-1 better; the J call may be wrong. Looked up from germline, CDR1 is SGHRS and CDR2 is YFSETQ. The CDR3 has 13 amino acids. The CDR3 sequence is CASSLSKETKQFF. In nucleotides, the CDR3 is TGCGCCAGCAGCTTGTCAAAGGAGACGAAGCAGTTCTTC.

This clonotype has ten or more counts. An end of the junction differs from the germline gene, which may be a read error. The V and J genes are TRBV4-1 and TRBJ1-4; D is undetermined. The CDR3 consists of 12 residues. Germline V gene lookup returns CDR1 MGHRA and CDR2 YSYEKL. The CDR3, as DNA: TGCGCCAGCAGCCGACTACCGGGCCGTCTTTTCTTT. Encoded protein: CASSRLPGRLFF.

This clonotype has a handful of counts. This chain joins TRBV20-1 and TRBJ2-1; no clear D gene. CDR1 DFQATT and CDR2 SNEGSKA come from the germline V gene (reference sequence). This CDR3 spans 15 amino acids. V dropped 6 bases and J dropped 4 bases, with 19 bases sitting between them. Here the CDR3 reads CSAPRALRFYNEQFF. DNA for the CDR3: TGCAGTGCGCCCCGGGCCTTACGCTTTTACAATGAGCAGTTCTTC.

This clonotype was seen a handful of times. This rearrangement joins TRBV20-1 to TRBJ1-5, with TRBD1 as a possible D gene (5 bases). This CDR3 has 15 amino acids. V gave up 7 bases and J gave up 4 bases, with 20 bases separating them. Per the germline V gene, CDR1 is DFQATT and CDR2 is SNEGSKA (reference sequence). CDR3 in DNA: TGCAGTGTGTTCCGTATAGGGGATAGAAATCAGCCCCAGCATTTT. It translates to CSVFRIGDRNQPQHF.

This chain links TRBV28 with TRBJ2-1; 12 nucleotides line up with TRBD2. The end of the DNA is better explained by TRBJ2-7, so the J call may be wrong. Germline-derived CDR1 and CDR2 are MDHEN and SYDVKM. The CDR3 is made up of 15 amino acids. CDR3 bases: TGTGCCAGCAGTTTTGTGACTAGCGGGAGTCACGAGCAGTACTTC. Translation gives CASSFVTSGSHEQYF.

This rearrangement joins TRBV20-1 to TRBJ1-1; D gene ambiguous. The CDR3 covers 12 residues. V lost 3 bases, J lost 0 bases, and 5 bases lay in between. Germline CDR1 is DFQATT and CDR2 is SNEGSKA (reference sequence). The CDR3 reads CSAREVNTEAFF. CDR3 coding DNA: TGCAGTGCTAGGGAGGTGAACACTGAAGCTTTCTTT.

The chain uses TRBV28 and TRBJ1-1, with D unclear. Germline values: CDR1 MDHEN, CDR2 SYDVKM. The germline V and J ends were trimmed by 3 bases and 8 bases, with 16 bases remaining between them. CDR3 size: 14 residues. DNA of the CDR3: TGTGCCAGCAGTTTCACCAGGAAGAGATCGGAAGCTTTCTTT. Its protein is CASSFTRKRSEAFF.

This clonotype was found a few times. The genes are TRBV5-1 and TRBJ2-2; TRBD1 agrees at 9 bases. The CDR3 runs 14 residues. V trimming: 8 bases; J trimming: 5 bases; junction bases outside the gene matches: 7. The germline V gene encodes CDR1 SGHRS and CDR2 YFSETQ. CDR3 sequence (DNA): TGCGCCAGTGCCCAACAGGGGGCTACCGGGGAGCTGTTTTTT. Amino acid sequence: CASAQQGATGELFF.

The chain has TRBV6-4 and TRBJ2-5, with TRBD2 as a possible D gene (5 bases). The germline V gene encodes CDR1 MRHNA and CDR2 SNTAGT. The CDR3 consists of 13 residues. V shed 2 bases and J shed 11 bases, with 15 bases lying between them. For the CDR3, the DNA is TGTGCCAGCAGTGACCTGCCGACCGGGGAGCAGTACTTC. The encoded protein is CASSDLPTGEQYF.

Ten or more counts support this clonotype. The CDR3 sequence is CASSFGDPGTQYF. For the CDR3, the DNA is TGTGCCAGCAGCTTTGGAGATCCGGGGACCCAGTACTTC. The chain combines TRBV7-2 with TRBJ2-5; D ambiguous. CDR3 length: 13 amino acids. The V gene lost 3 bases and the J gene lost 7 bases, with 12 bases spanning the gap. From germline, CDR1 is SGHTA and CDR2 FQGNSA.

The V call is TRBV15, the J call TRBJ2-5; TRBD2 matches at 10 bases. The CDR3 is 13 residues long. The trim removed 7 bases at V and 5 bases at J, leaving 4 bases unmatched. Germline-derived CDR1 and CDR2 are LNHNV and YYDKDF (reference sequence). The CDR3 is CATNSGGKETQYF. In nucleotides, the CDR3 is TGTGCCACCAATAGCGGGGGGAAGGAGACCCAGTACTTC. The whole variable domain, remainder taken from reference TRBV15 and TRBJ2-5, is DAMVIQNPRYQVTQFGKPVTLSCSQTLNHNVMYWYQQKSSQAPKLLFHYYDKDFNNEADTPDNFQSRRPNTSFCFLDIRSPGLGDTAMYLCATNSGGKETQYFGPGTRLLVL.

The gene calls are TRBV6-5 and TRBJ1-2; D is possibly TRBD1 (5 bases). The CDR3 runs 15 residues. Germline CDR1 is MNHEY and CDR2 is SVGAGI. With 2 bases removed from V and 4 bases from J, the gap between germline ends came to 14 bases. CDR3 coding DNA: TGTGCCAGCAGTTACGACTGGGGCACCTTCTATGGCTACACCTTC. Protein product: CASSYDWGTFYGYTF.

Here the CDR3 reads CSGREGNIQYF. The CDR3 region has the DNA TGCAGCGGGCGGGAGGGGAACATTCAGTACTTC. The J gene is TRBJ2-4, the V gene TRBV20-1; 9 bases are a match to TRBD2. The CDR3 covers 11 residues. CDR1 and CDR2 from the germline V gene are DFQATT and SNEGSKA (reference sequence).

On this clonotype itself: An end of the junction differs from the germline gene, which may be a read error. The rearrangement links TRBV7-2 to TRBJ1-2; D is possibly TRBD1 (5 bases). The CDR3 is made up of 15 amino acids. Germline V gene data show CDR1 as SGHTA and CDR2 as FQGNSA. The CDR3, as DNA: TGTGCCAGCAGCTTATTAGATCAGGGACTGTATGGCTGCACCTTC. It yields the protein CASSLLDQGLYGCTF.

The rearrangement joins TRBV7-9 to TRBJ1-2; TRBD1 matches at 9 bases. The CDR3 consists of 17 residues. The V gene end was trimmed by 5 bases and the J gene end by 4 bases; junction bases not matched to a gene: 14. Germline V lookup: CDR1 SEHNR, CDR2 FQNEAQ (reference sequence). The CDR3 nucleotides are TGTGCCAGCAGCCCTTCTTCAACAGGGGGCCCTAGCTATGGCTACACCTTC. Translated, it gives CASSPSSTGGPSYGYTF.